Listed here are 8 T cell receptor beta chains from one sample, sequenced in a study of Ad26.COV2.S vaccination and SARS-CoV-2 variants. The treatment is: 15 to 20 received Ad26.COV2.S at low or high dose, single or two shots; 5 received placebo; per-sample allocation not given. Sampling occurred on day 63 after the first vaccine or placebo injection. Using immunoSEQ multiplex PCR, the repertoire was profiled, and TCRdb retains in-frame clones only, with some absent. Altogether around 450,000 clones are present, roughly nine tenths being singletons, with the ten largest covering 1.5% to 2%. Sequencing used peripheral blood, obtained in a trial of Ad26.COV2.S vaccine versus placebo. The receptor source for this set is a person aged 18-65 years who received the Ad26.COV2.S COVID-19 vaccine or a placebo.

The genes are TRBV5-1 and TRBJ2-1; 7 nucleotides align to TRBD1. Unmatched junction bases numbered 11, after V lost 3 bases and J lost 8 bases. The CDR3 has 15 amino acids. In germline, CDR1 is SGHRS, CDR2 YFSETQ. The CDR3 coding sequence is TGCGCCAGCAGCTCGGATGGGGCAGGGGGTTATGAGCAGTTCTTC. Protein sequence: CASSSDGAGGYEQFF.

The CDR3 bases are TGCGCCAGCAGCTTGGGGCAGGGCCGCTCTGGAAACACCATATATTTT. Encoded protein: CASSLGQGRSGNTIYF. The chain has TRBV5-1 and TRBJ1-3; TRBD1 is a possible D gene (5 bases). V was pared by 0 bases and J by 0 bases, with 10 bases between. Germline V CDR1 and CDR2: SGHRS, YFSETQ. The CDR3 consists of 16 residues. Full variable domain (missing parts from reference TRBV5-1 and TRBJ1-3): KAGVTQTPRYLIKTRGQQVTLSCSPISGHRSVSWYQQTPGQGLQFLFEYFSETQRNKGNFPGRFSGRQFSNSRSEMNVSTLELGDSALYLCASSLGQGRSGNTIYFGEGSWLTVV.

V is TRBV4-3 and J is TRBJ2-6, with D hard to call. V was cut by 0 bases and J by 0 bases, with 12 bases left in between. The CDR3 has 18 amino acids. CDR1 LGHNA and CDR2 YSLEER come from the germline V gene. The CDR3 sequence is CASSQDDFWGSGANVLTF. DNA of the CDR3: TGCGCCAGCAGCCAAGACGACTTCTGGGGCTCTGGGGCCAACGTCCTGACTTTC.

This clone was seen just once. For the CDR3, the DNA is TGTGCCAGCAGTTTACTATGCCGGGACAGGGGTGTTAAGGTAGATCAGCCCCAGCATTTT. This translates into CASSLLCRDRGVKVDQPQHF. V usage is TRBV27 and J usage is TRBJ1-5, with TRBD1 identical over 10 bases. Germline V gene sequence: CDR1 MNHEY, CDR2 SMNVEV (reference sequence). Trimming cost V 2 bases and J 5 bases; bases outside gene matches: 18. This CDR3 spans 20 amino acids.

This chain connects TRBV3-1 (or the pseudogene TRBV3-2) to TRBJ2-7; D is ambiguous. The CDR3 loop spans 15 amino acids. The germline V and J ends were trimmed by 0 bases and 2 bases, with 11 bases remaining between them. Per germline, CDR1 LGHDT and CDR2 YNNKEL (reference sequence). This chain's CDR3 is CASSQDKAETYEQYF. CDR3 DNA: TGTGCCAGCAGCCAAGACAAGGCCGAGACCTACGAGCAGTACTTC.

This sequence joins TRBV4-2 and TRBJ1-2, with a possible D match to TRBD1 (6 bases). This CDR3 spans 12 amino acids. The V and J ends lost 4 bases and 9 bases respectively, with 12 bases between them. Germline V gene sequence: CDR1 LGHNA, CDR2 YNFKEQ. The CDR3 here is CASSPGQMSYTF. CDR3 in DNA: TGTGCCAGCAGCCCCGGACAGATGAGCTACACCTTC.

The chain couples TRBV6-5 to TRBJ2-7, with 9 positions matching TRBD1. The J segment lost 3 bases and the V segment lost 5 bases, leaving 8 bases of the junction unmatched. Per the germline V gene, CDR1 is MNHEY and CDR2 is SVGAGI. There are 15 residues in the CDR3. CDR3 sequence: CASSRPTGGGYEQYF. CDR3 bases: TGTGCCAGCAGTCGCCCTACAGGGGGCGGCTACGAGCAGTACTTC.

J is TRBJ2-1 and V is TRBV7-2, with D perhaps being TRBD1 or TRBD2 (5 bases each). Germline-derived CDR1 and CDR2 are SGHTA and FQGNSA. The V end lost 1 base, the J end lost 8 bases, and 18 bases lay between the germline ends. CDR3 length: 16 amino acids. CDR3 DNA: TGTGCCAGCAGCTTAGAGCGAGGGATAGGGGTCTATGAGCAGTTCTTC. Translating gives CASSLERGIGVYEQFF.